Presented here are 7 T cell receptor beta chains from one specimen sequenced in a study of siplizumab effects on memory and regulatory T cells. The repertoire was sequenced with immunoSEQ multiplex PCR; TCRdb's copy has only in-frame clones and lacks some. The sample includes 100,000 to 120,000 clones, about 93% of them seen just once. Material: CD4+ T cells sorted from blood. The receptor source for this set is a human donor in good health.

The chain couples TRBV27 to TRBJ2-1, with TRBD2 matching 10 bases. This CDR3 is 15 amino acids long. In germline, CDR1 is MNHEY, CDR2 SMNVEV (reference sequence). Trimming at V came to 7 bases and at J to 4 bases, leaving 7 bases not matched to a gene. The CDR3: CASTLAGAQYNEQFF. CDR3 DNA sequence: TGTGCCAGCACCCTAGCGGGAGCCCAATACAATGAGCAGTTCTTC.

The chain is built from TRBV7-3 and TRBJ2-2; the D is unclear. The CDR3 is 14 residues long. Germline V CDR1 and CDR2: SGHTA, FQGTGA. V gave up 3 bases and J gave up 4 bases, with 9 bases separating them. DNA for the CDR3: TGTGCCAGCAGCTTGTCGTCTGGCACCGGGGAGCTGTTTTTT. Residues: CASSLSSGTGELFF.

The CDR3 nucleotides read TGTGCCACCAGCAGAGACACGGGAGATACGCAGTATTTT. This encodes CATSRDTGDTQYF. This chain uses TRBV15 with TRBJ2-3, with unresolved D. Germline CDR1 and CDR2: LNHNV and YYDKDF (reference sequence). V was clipped by 0 bases and J by 5 bases, with 6 bases between them. The CDR3 runs to 13 residues.

This clone was counted once. The chain joins TRBV30 to TRBJ2-3, with a possible D match to TRBD2 (6 bases). The germline V and J ends were trimmed by 5 bases and 0 bases, with 12 bases remaining between them. This CDR3 contains 14 residues. In germline, CDR1 is GTSNPN, CDR2 SVGIG (reference sequence). CDR3 bases: TGTGCCTGGGGGCCGGGACTTAGCACAGATACGCAGTATTTT. It yields the protein CAWGPGLSTDTQYF.

This sequence joins TRBV5-1 and TRBJ2-4, with TRBD1 matching 7 bases. Germline values: CDR1 SGHRS, CDR2 YFSETQ. The CDR3 has 17 residues. Trimming at V came to 2 bases and at J to 0 bases, leaving 8 bases not matched to a gene. The CDR3 DNA reads as TGCGCCAGCAGCTTCACAGGGGTGAATTTAGCCAAAAACATTCAGTACTTC. Protein sequence: CASSFTGVNLAKNIQYF.

This clone was observed a few times. The CDR3 protein is CASGTSGGIVDEQFF. The DNA of the CDR3 is TGTGCTAGTGGCACATCGGGAGGGATTGTGGATGAGCAGTTCTTC. The J gene is TRBJ2-1, the V gene TRBV12-5, with 8 bases identical to TRBD2. Germline assignment: CDR1 LGHNT and CDR2 FRNRAP. With V trimmed by 6 bases and J by 8 bases, 12 bases remained unmatched. This CDR3 is 15 amino acids long.

The V gene is TRBV4-1, the J gene TRBJ1-3; no firm D call. Germline lookup yields CDR1 MGHRA and CDR2 YSYEKL. V lost 6 bases and J lost 4, with 10 bases in between. CDR3 size: 13 residues. The CDR3, as DNA: TGCGCCAGCAGTTCTTTGGGGGGAAACACCATATATTTT. Amino acid sequence: CASSSLGGNTIYF.